This T cell receptor (beta chain) comes out of a study of cytomegalovirus exposure and HLA in healthy donors (dated by TCRdb to 2016 to 2017). About the study as a whole: An earlier analysis of approximately 640 of the donors reported about 290 Gb of sequence data and 120 million or so unique TCR beta sequences from some 180 million T cells. The study aimed to test whether cataloging public T cell receptors could reveal signatures of past pathogen exposure. Of the roughly 400 genotyped donors, less than 85% were placed in the genetic ancestry cluster associated with self-reported Caucasian donors. Typing coverage varied by locus: roughly 629-630 donors for A, B, C, DRB1 and DQB1; roughly 510 for DQA1; more than 600 for DPA1; 450 to 480 for DPB1. In the later analysis, no new phenotypic data were used to find candidate immune exposures; instead, reliance was placed on TCR beta sequences and their occurrence across donors. A later analysis re-analyzed previously published TCR beta repertoires from 666 donors and added high-resolution HLA genotyping to study TCR occurrence patterns. Donor age, sex, ethnicity and CMV serostatus were collected together with the repertoire data. Every discovery cohort repertoire had been produced on one sequencing platform. Roughly 300 gigabases of sequencing data and roughly 90 million unique TCR sequences were included in an early release covering 550 to 800 HLA-typed donors. Several DR-DQ haplotypes were treated as single units for association and clustering because of strong linkage in the cohort. A later genetic analysis used genome-wide SNP genotypes for about 55% of the 666 donors, treating that subset as a discovery cohort. In addition to the first cohort of 500 to 850 subjects, a separate validation cohort of approximately 110 different subjects was used. An earlier analysis of 500 to 750 of the donors applied high-throughput TCR beta sequencing to assess whether each TCR beta V gene segment acted as functional or pseudogenic. Both class I and class II loci were covered by HLA typing, at four-digit resolution. Across some 400 genotyped donors of the cohort, an average of about 240,000 unique TCR beta nucleotide sequences per donor were sequenced, and 15% to 20% of those sequences were non-productive. The study combined high-throughput TCR immunosequencing, statistical association of individual TCRs with disease status, and machine learning to predict cytomegalovirus infection status. The study profiled the T cell repertoires of more than 500 subjects by immunosequencing and related them to cytomegalovirus serostatus.

The paper as a whole reports these results and caveats: In a later analysis, several top co-occurrence clusters were reported to appear linked to parvovirus B19, influenza, CMV and Epstein-Barr virus. A later analysis found that HLA-associated TCR beta chains were more clonally expanded and had lower generation probabilities than equally common non-associated chains. According to a later analysis, TCR association rates differed among HLA loci, with DRB1 alleles showing the most associated TCRs and HLA-C alleles showing the fewest. A cluster of highly shared sequence variants was judged likely to represent a technical artifact of the sequencing pipeline. Some IMGT-functional V segments, including TRBV6-2 and TRBV6-3, could not be told apart with the 87-base-pair reads, so those segments were excluded. In both the original and validation cohorts, the classifier was reported to diagnose cytomegalovirus status with high specificity and sensitivity. A further reported finding was that TCR beta sequences accurately predicted the HLA-A and HLA-B alleles for most subjects in the first cohort. Roughly uniform sequencing depth across donors was assumed in presence/absence analyses, although this assumption may not hold. In an earlier analysis of 587 of the donors, most TCR beta V segments appeared in productive rearrangements about 87% or about 30% of the time, broadly matching IMGT annotations. In the study, 150 to 200 TCR beta chains were listed as associated with cytomegalovirus. In vitro tests confirmed that a few of the cytomegalovirus-associated TCR beta chains recognize cytomegalovirus antigens. About 15 rarely observed V segments, including chromosome 9 orphons, were excluded from the earlier analysis of some 590 of the donors because counts were too low. When HLA alleles, especially DR and DQ, strongly co-occurred, attributing TCR associations to individual alleles was difficult. Most CMV-associated TCR beta chains appeared to be HLA-restricted in a later analysis, and the HLA associations seemed to be driven largely by CMV exposure. Across donors, most TCR sequences were observed very rarely, whereas some public TCRs were present in many individuals. Because HLA typing was missing for some donors at each locus, association tests included only the typed subset. V-gene and J-gene trimming of TCR beta chains was associated with a missense DCLRE1C variant in a later genetic analysis, and the association was replicated in an independent cohort. According to a later genetic analysis, donors in an Asian-associated ancestry cluster had fewer N-insertions in productive TCRs than the roughly 700-donor mean. The authors suggested that the approach could potentially be extended to other disease states and immunological phenotypes. Immune exposure information for the cohort was limited to CMV serostatus. Linkage disequilibrium might explain the correlated functional status among segregating V segments, but an unknown experimental factor could not be ruled out. Only TCR beta chains were sequenced in this cohort, and the absence of alpha or paired-chain data limited detectable features. Specific HLA alleles were associated with 15,000 to 20,000 TCR beta sequences at a false discovery rate of 0.05 in a later analysis.

Library creation used the immunoSEQ multiplex PCR assay. For the multiplex PCR, a mixture combining 60 forward primers for TCR Vbeta segments and 13 reverse primers for TCR Jbeta segments was used. Amplification of the CDR3 region of rearranged TCR beta genes was performed with a multiplex PCR assay on genomic DNA. On the Illumina HiSeq System, the amplified TCR beta libraries were sequenced as 87-base-pair reads. The original methods were these. In a later analysis, tens of millions of unique TCR beta chains were counted across the 690 or so repertoires, and roughly 9.9 million of these chains were shared by at least two donors. Raw reads were error-corrected and collapsed into unique sequences with a nearest-neighbor algorithm that merged closely related sequences to remove PCR and sequencing errors. V, D and J gene segments were assigned by aligning CDR3 sequences to IMGT reference sequences. For a sequence to be retained, a match of at least six nucleotides was required to both a V gene segment and a J gene segment. Rearrangements were classified as productive when the CDR3 lacked stop codons and remained in frame with V and J, and all other rearrangements were classified as non-productive. Following IMGT convention, CDR3 was defined as the stretch from the second conserved V-encoded cysteine to the conserved J-encoded phenylalanine. The earlier analysis of some 550 of the donors excluded any sequence lacking an unambiguous match to a single V gene segment. An earlier analysis of roughly 590 of the donors called V segments functional above 56.7% productive rearrangements and segregating when the between-donor standard deviation exceeded 5%. To diagnose cytomegalovirus status from the catalog of TCR beta chain sequences, a statistical classification framework was built. A later analysis assigned V and J genes by comparing TCR nucleotide sequences with IMGT/GENE-DB human TR gene sequences. A later analysis assigned CDR3 sequences and most-parsimonious VDJ recombination scenarios with the TCRdist pipeline. In a later analysis, every TCR beta chain was defined by the combination of its CDR3 amino acid sequence and its V-gene family, and reads without a unique V-gene family were dropped. A later analysis removed 592 highly shared, low-generation-probability nucleotide sequences to deal with suspected cross-contamination and a sequencing artifact. For each public chain, a later analysis derived a clonal expansion index from normalized ranks of inferred template counts within each repertoire. A later analysis computed generation probabilities with a VDJ recombination model fitted to out-of-frame rearrangements, and checked the results against IGoR. In a later analysis, TCR-TCR, TCR-HLA and TCR-CMV co-occurrence was scored with hypergeometric tests, and a repertoire-size bias correction was applied to TCR pairs. In a later analysis, false discovery rates were estimated by permuting HLA or CMV assignments 20 times. In a later analysis, co-occurring TCRs were grouped using DBSCAN, with TCRdist sequence similarity added in when clustering inside HLA-allele-positive subsets. Co-occurrence clustering excluded repertoires with fewer than 30,000 or more than 120,000 public chains, plus five with anomalous nucleotide sharing. Sourced from immuneACCESS, this table was stored by TCRdb with only in-frame sequences that have V and J called. A share of the clones is absent; for the studies checked, an unresolved V gene accounts for under half, and the remainder has no known explanation. That table is the source of V, J and clone size, and D and trimming were worked out from the DNA. For this sample the table gives over 95,000 clones, of which 77% were detected only once. Roughly 11% of the sample is taken by the ten largest.

Including cysteine and phenylalanine, the CDR3 has 14 amino acids. Left in the record is the CDR3 DNA by itself, 42 bases read in frame from the first base. V is clipped by 4 bases and J by 6 bases, and the sequence between their germline boundaries is 14 bases long. Reading the germline V gene gives CDR1 MDHEN and CDR2 SYDVKM. The cohort comprised fewer than 700 healthy bone marrow donors. At the time of sampling, all cohort members were nominally healthy, though unrecorded immune exposures were likely present. The donor was CMV seropositive and was included in the group of 250 to 300 seropositive cohort members. Each donor provided a peripheral blood sample, and peripheral blood mononuclear cells were used for TCR beta sequencing. The Qiagen DNeasy Blood Extraction Kit was used to extract genomic DNA from the blood cell samples. Concerning this clone itself: It lacks a known antigen. The sample holds no much larger clone one base away, and base qualities are not on file.

Recombination linked TRBV28 to TRBJ2-3, with the D gene not clear enough to name. The TCR was taken from a man aged 35 to 55 in good health and CMV-seropositive. The sequenced material came from PBMCs. The CDR3 region: CASSSNRKLDTQYF. The nucleotides read TGTGCCAGCAGTTCAAACCGAAAACTGGATACGCAGTATTTT.